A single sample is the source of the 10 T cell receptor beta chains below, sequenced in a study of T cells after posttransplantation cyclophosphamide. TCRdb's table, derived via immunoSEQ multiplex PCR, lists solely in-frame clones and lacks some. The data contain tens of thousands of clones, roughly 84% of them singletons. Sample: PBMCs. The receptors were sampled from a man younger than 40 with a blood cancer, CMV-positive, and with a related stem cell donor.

The CDR3 spells CASSRTGDQPQHF. The CDR3 nucleotides read TGTGCCAGCAGCCGGACAGGCGATCAGCCCCAGCATTTT. This rearrangement joins TRBV6-6 to TRBJ1-5; 7 positions agree with TRBD1. With 6 bases clipped from V and 5 bases from J, the junction kept 4 bases outside the gene matches. This CDR3 has 13 amino acids. Germline CDR1 is MNHNY and CDR2 is SVGAGI (reference sequence).

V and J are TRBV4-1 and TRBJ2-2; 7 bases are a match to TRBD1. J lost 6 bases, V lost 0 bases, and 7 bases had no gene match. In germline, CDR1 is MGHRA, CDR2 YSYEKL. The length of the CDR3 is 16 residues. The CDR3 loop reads CASSQDLTGAAGELFF. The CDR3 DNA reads TGCGCCAGCAGCCAAGATCTAACAGGGGCGGCCGGGGAGCTGTTTTTT.

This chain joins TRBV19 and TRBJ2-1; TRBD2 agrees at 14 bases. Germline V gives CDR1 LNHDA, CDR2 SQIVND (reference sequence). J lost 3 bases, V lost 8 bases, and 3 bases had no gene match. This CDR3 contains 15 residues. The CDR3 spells CASGGTSGSYNEQFF. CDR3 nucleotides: TGTGCCAGTGGCGGGACTAGCGGGAGCTACAATGAGCAGTTCTTC. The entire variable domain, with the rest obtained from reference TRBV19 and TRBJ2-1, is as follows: DGGITQSPKYLFRKEGQNVTLSCEQNLNHDAMYWYRQDPGQGLRLIYYSQIVNDFQKGDIAEGYSVSREKKESFPLTVTSAQKNPTAFYLCASGGTSGSYNEQFFGPGTRLTVL.

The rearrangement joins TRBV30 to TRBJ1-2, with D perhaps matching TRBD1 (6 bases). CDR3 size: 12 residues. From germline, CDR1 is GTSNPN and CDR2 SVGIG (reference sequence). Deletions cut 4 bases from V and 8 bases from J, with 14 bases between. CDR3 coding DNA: TGTGCCTGGAAGGGGGACCTCGGGGGCTACACCTTC. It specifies CAWKGDLGGYTF.

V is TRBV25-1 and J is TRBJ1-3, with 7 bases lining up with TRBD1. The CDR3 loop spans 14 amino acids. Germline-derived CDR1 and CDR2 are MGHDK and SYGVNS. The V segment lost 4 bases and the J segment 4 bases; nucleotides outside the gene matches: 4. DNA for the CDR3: TGTGCCAGCAGTGCCAGGGGGAAAGGAAACACCATATATTTT. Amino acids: CASSARGKGNTIYF.

Here the CDR3 reads CATSRGGNTGELFF. CDR3 DNA sequence: TGTGCCACCAGCAGAGGCGGGAACACCGGGGAGCTGTTTTTT. The chain carries TRBV15 and TRBJ2-2; D uncertain. Trimming left V 1 base short and J 1 base short, with 4 bases between. The CDR3 is made up of 14 amino acids. CDR1 LNHNV and CDR2 YYDKDF come from the germline V gene (reference sequence).

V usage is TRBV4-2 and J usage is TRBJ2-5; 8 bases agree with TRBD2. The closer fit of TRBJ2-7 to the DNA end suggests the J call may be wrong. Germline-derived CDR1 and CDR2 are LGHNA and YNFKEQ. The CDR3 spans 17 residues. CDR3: CASSQDRASGSSYEQYF. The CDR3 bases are TGTGCCAGCAGCCAAGATCGGGCTAGCGGGTCCTCCTACGAGCAGTACTTC.

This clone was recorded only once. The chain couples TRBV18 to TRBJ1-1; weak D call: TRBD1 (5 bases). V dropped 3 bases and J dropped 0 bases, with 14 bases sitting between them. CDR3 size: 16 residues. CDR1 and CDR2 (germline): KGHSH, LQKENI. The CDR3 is CASSPQGSGMNTEAFF. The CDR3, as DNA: TGTGCCAGCTCACCTCAGGGTTCAGGGATGAACACTGAAGCTTTCTTT.

The CDR3 here is CASSQVEQGELFF. The DNA for the CDR3 is TGTGCCAGCAGCCAAGTGGAACAGGGGGAGCTGTTTTTT. The rearrangement joins TRBV4-2 to TRBJ2-2; D is uncertain. The V gene lost 1 base and the J gene lost 8 bases, with 8 bases spanning the gap. CDR3 size: 13 residues. CDR1 and CDR2 (germline): LGHNA, YNFKEQ.

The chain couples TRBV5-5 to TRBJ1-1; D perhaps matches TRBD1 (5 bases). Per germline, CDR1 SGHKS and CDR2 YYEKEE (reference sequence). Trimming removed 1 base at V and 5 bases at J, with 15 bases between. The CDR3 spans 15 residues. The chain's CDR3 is CASSLSDRGLTEAFF. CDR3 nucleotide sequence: TGTGCCAGCAGCTTGTCGGATCGGGGGTTAACTGAAGCTTTCTTT.